This T cell receptor beta chain was recovered during a study of vaccination effects on CD4 cells after COVID-19. Study details: Post-vaccine sampling occurred a median 72 days after the second dose. Study-level results: Common cold coronavirus cross-reactivity was shown by only 1 of 255 vaccine-induced clones in healthy vaccinees.

Of note for this clone: Its antigen remains unknown.

Trimming took 2 bases from V and 7 from J, leaving 3 bases between them. Germline V gives CDR1 MNHEY, CDR2 SMNVEV (reference sequence). The length of the CDR3 is 11 residues. After expansion with viral peptide pools in the ViraFEST assay, antigen-specific CD4+ T cells were sequenced. Subsequent to a culture period of about nine days, CD4+ T cells were isolated. Participants were vaccinated with two doses of either the BNT162b2 or mRNA-1273 vaccine. Cultures got half-medium changes with IL-2 on days 3 and 7. TCRdb keeps only in-frame clones here, not all; method: immunoSEQ multiplex PCR. The data contain 70,000 to 85,000 clones, over 70% of them singletons.

The receptor was derived from a human donor who received a COVID-19 vaccine. The chain links TRBV27 to TRBJ1-3, with no clear D. Sequencing was performed on CD4+ T cells from PBMCs cultured with HCoV-229E spike peptides, taken after COVID-19 vaccination. The CDR3 spells CASSLGNTIYF. The CDR3 coding sequence is TGTGCCAGCAGTTTAGGGAACACCATATATTTT.